This record looks at one T cell receptor (beta chain) sequence and its context. No antigen is known for it. This entry is derived from a study of T cell responses to AZD1222 COVID-19 vaccine. The study's findings and limits: Repertoires were obtained solely post-peak T cell response. Within unmutated variant regions lay the reported targets of nearly half of spike-specific TCRs. Seropositive AZD1222 recipients at baseline numbered only 6 or 7.

Trimming pared 1 base from V and 6 bases from J, leaving 12 bases between. The germline V gene has CDR1 MGHRA and CDR2 YSYEKL. The length of the CDR3 is 14 residues. The data were produced by immunoSEQ multiplex PCR, yet TCRdb's version contains in-frame clones alone and is incomplete. This sample yields over 110,000 clones, of which 90% are seen a single time; approximately 1.6% belongs to the top ten. The V call is TRBV4-1, the J call TRBJ1-1, with a possible D match to TRBD1 (5 bases). Sample: peripheral blood, taken 28 days after the second AZD1222 dose. This TCR derives from an adult who received the AZD1222 COVID-19 vaccine. CDR3 protein: CASSQGGMGAEAFF. CDR3 bases: TGCGCCAGCAGCCAAGGTGGCATGGGGGCTGAAGCTTTCTTT.